These 27 T cell receptor beta chains came from one sample sequenced in a study of OX40 agonist ivuxolimab in advanced cancers. Assay: immunoSEQ multiplex PCR; the TCRdb copy retains only in-frame clones and omits some. The sample contains roughly 68,000 clones, approximately 90% of which appear only once. Sequences were derived from CD4+ or CD8+ T cells sorted from blood, sampled in a trial of the OX40 agonist ivuxolimab. These receptors all stem from an adult with an advanced solid tumor such as melanoma, head and neck, liver or kidney cancer.

This sequence joins TRBV30 and TRBJ2-7; D uncertain. The CDR3 totals 13 residues. V lost 0 bases and J 3 bases, leaving 9 bases between the germline ends. Germline V gene sequence: CDR1 GTSNPN, CDR2 SVGIG (reference sequence). This CDR3 is CAWSVGQLYEQYF. For the CDR3, the DNA is TGTGCCTGGAGTGTAGGCCAACTCTACGAGCAGTACTTC. Combining the CDR3 with reference TRBV30 and TRBJ2-7 gives the whole variable domain SQTIHQWPATLVQPVGSPLSLECTVEGTSNPNLYWYRQAAGRGLQLLFYSVGIGQISSEVPQNLSASRPQDRQFILSSKKLLLSDSGFYLCAWSVGQLYEQYFGPGTRLTVT.

This chain joins TRBV2 and TRBJ1-6; D is ambiguous. Per germline, CDR1 SNHLY and CDR2 FYNNEI. V was pared by 4 bases and J by 5 bases, with 9 bases between. This CDR3 spans 14 amino acids. CDR3 loop: CASSVRRDNSPLHF. CDR3 DNA sequence: TGTGCCAGCAGTGTGAGGAGGGATAATTCACCCCTCCACTTT.

The V call is TRBV19, the J call TRBJ1-3; a weak D match, TRBD1 (5 bases). V was pared by 8 bases and J by 1 base, with 18 bases between. Germline V gives CDR1 LNHDA, CDR2 SQIVND (reference sequence). This CDR3 is 16 amino acids long. CDR3 DNA: TGTGCCAGTCGCGTTATAGGGGTCTCGTCTGGAAACACCATATATTTT. Translation: CASRVIGVSSGNTIYF.

J is TRBJ2-1 and V is TRBV2; 9 bases are shared with TRBD1. The germline V gene encodes CDR1 SNHLY and CDR2 FYNNEI. The CDR3 covers 13 residues. J was trimmed by 7 bases and V by 11 bases; bases with no gene match: 9. In DNA form, the CDR3 reads TGTGCCGGAGCCGGACAGGGGAATAATGAGCAGTTCTTC. Translated, it gives CAGAGQGNNEQFF.

The chain employs TRBV19 and TRBJ2-3; 10 bases are a match to TRBD1. The CDR3 contains 13 residues. With 4 bases clipped from V and 6 bases from J, the junction kept 1 base outside the gene matches. Germline CDR1 reads LNHDA; CDR2 reads SQIVND (reference sequence). The CDR3 region has the DNA TGTGCCAGTAGTAGACAGGGGGCGGATACGCAGTATTTT. Translating it yields CASSRQGADTQYF.

The chain has TRBV4-1 and TRBJ1-4; 9 nucleotides match TRBD1. CDR3 length: 14 residues. V shed 1 base and J 8 bases; nucleotides not matched to a gene: 2. Germline lookup yields CDR1 MGHRA and CDR2 YSYEKL. CDR3 amino acids: CASSQGQGVEKLFF. CDR3 DNA sequence: TGCGCCAGCAGCCAAGGACAGGGGGTCGAAAAACTGTTTTTT.

V gene TRBV5-4 combines with J gene TRBJ1-1, with 9 bases aligning to TRBD1. V lost 5 bases and J lost 1; bases outside the gene matches: 3. This CDR3 comprises 14 residues. Per the germline V gene, CDR1 is SGHNT and CDR2 is YYREEE (reference sequence). In DNA form, the CDR3 reads TGTGCCAGCAGACCGGACAGGGGGAACACTGAAGCTTTCTTT. The encoded protein is CASRPDRGNTEAFF. Filled out from reference TRBV5-4 and TRBJ1-1, the complete variable domain reads ETGVTQSPTHLIKTRGQQVTLRCSSQSGHNTVSWYQQALGQGPQFIFQYYREEENGRGNFPPRFSGLQFPNYSSELNVNALELDDSALYLCASRPDRGNTEAFFGQGTRLTVV.

This chain joins TRBV4-2 and TRBJ1-1; weak D call: TRBD1 (6 bases). The ends were cut back, 4 bases at V and 7 bases at J, with 16 bases in the middle. Germline V gives CDR1 LGHNA, CDR2 YNFKEQ. The CDR3 has 14 amino acids. The CDR3 nucleotides read TGTGCCAGCAGCCCCCCAGGGGCTAAGGATGAAGCTTTCTTT. The encoded protein is CASSPPGAKDEAFF.

This clone was counted once. The V and J genes are TRBV11-2 and TRBJ2-5, with D possibly matching TRBD2 (7 bases). Trimming shortened V by 2 bases and J by 5 bases, and 12 bases separated the two germline ends. The CDR3 is made up of 14 amino acids. Germline values: CDR1 SGHAT, CDR2 FQNNGV. CDR3: CASSLNGGGETQYF. CDR3 in DNA: TGTGCCAGCAGCTTAAATGGGGGGGGCGAGACCCAGTACTTC.

The rearrangement links TRBV7-8 to TRBJ2-5, with D possibly matching TRBD2 (7 bases). The tail of the sequence fits TRBJ2-7 better, so the J call may be wrong. The CDR3 extends over 13 amino acids. The germline gives CDR1 SGHVS, CDR2 FQNEAQ. The CDR3 DNA follows: TGTGCCAGCAGCCCGAGGGGGGGCTACGAGCAGTACTTC. This sequence encodes CASSPRGGYEQYF.

The chain has TRBV28 and TRBJ2-1; 11 nucleotides match TRBD2. Per germline, CDR1 MDHEN and CDR2 SYDVKM. V lost 5 bases and J lost 4; bases outside the gene matches: 7. This CDR3 spans 16 amino acids. In DNA form, the CDR3 reads TGTGCCAGCAGTCCTCAGACTAGCGGGGTTTACAATGAGCAGTTCTTC. Amino acid sequence: CASSPQTSGVYNEQFF. Variable domain in full (rest from reference TRBV28 and TRBJ2-1): DVKVTQSSRYLVKRTGEKVFLECVQDMDHENMFWYRQDPGLGLRLIYFSYDVKMKEKGDIPEGYSVSREKKERFSLILESASTNQTSMYLCASSPQTSGVYNEQFFGPGTRLTVL.

This clone was detected only once. CDR3 bases: TGTGCCAGCACGGCATCTGGAAACACCATATATTTT. Translated, it gives CASTASGNTIYF. This chain uses TRBV2 with TRBJ1-3; D uncertain. The V gene lost 7 bases and the J gene lost 1 base, with 5 bases spanning the gap. The CDR3 has 12 residues. The V gene's germline CDR1 is SNHLY and CDR2 FYNNEI.

V is TRBV30 and J is TRBJ2-5, with D unresolved. The V gene lost 3 bases and the J gene lost 9 bases, with 8 bases spanning the gap. Germline CDR1 is GTSNPN and CDR2 is SVGIG (reference sequence). The CDR3 contains 10 residues. The CDR3 reads CAWRETAQYF. The DNA for the CDR3 is TGTGCCTGGAGGGAAACGGCCCAGTACTTC.

This clone occurred once. The J gene is TRBJ1-5, the V gene TRBV19, with a weak D call TRBD1 (6 bases). V lost 11 bases and J lost 4, with 18 bases in between. CDR1 LNHDA and CDR2 SQIVND come from the germline V gene (reference sequence). The length of the CDR3 is 14 residues. The CDR3 loop reads CAVRGEQTNQPQHF. The CDR3 nucleotides are TGTGCCGTAAGGGGGGAACAGACTAATCAGCCCCAGCATTTT.

This sequence joins TRBV6-5 and TRBJ1-1, with 7 bases that match TRBD1. This CDR3 is 12 amino acids long. V was clipped by 5 bases and J by 11 bases; unmatched bases: 8. Germline V gene data show CDR1 as MNHEY and CDR2 as SVGAGI. The CDR3 nucleotides are TGTGCCAGCAGTGAGACAGGGAGGTGGGCTTTCTTT. It specifies CASSETGRWAFF.

The chain uses TRBV5-1 and TRBJ1-1; D is perhaps TRBD1 (6 bases). Trimming shortened V by 0 bases and J by 5 bases, and 14 bases separated the two germline ends. The CDR3 consists of 15 residues. CDR1 is SGHRS and CDR2 is YFSETQ in the germline V gene. CDR3 nucleotide sequence: TGCGCCAGCAGCTTGGGGGTCAGGGGTGATACTGAAGCTTTCTTT. Amino acids: CASSLGVRGDTEAFF.

This clone appeared a few times. V is TRBV4-2 and J is TRBJ2-2, with D hard to call. Deletions cut 5 bases from V and 3 bases from J, with 4 bases between. CDR1 is LGHNA, CDR2 YNFKEQ, per germline. This CDR3 is built from 12 residues. The DNA for the CDR3 is TGTGCCAGCAGCTACTACACCGGGGAGCTGTTTTTT. The encoded protein is CASSYYTGELFF.

This clone appeared once. The V gene is TRBV27, the J gene TRBJ2-5; 7 nucleotides align to TRBD1. CDR3 length: 14 amino acids. From germline, CDR1 is MNHEY and CDR2 SMNVEV (reference sequence). The V segment lost 5 bases and the J segment 5 bases; nucleotides outside the gene matches: 8. The CDR3 nucleotides read TGTGCCAGCAGTCTTCTGACAGGGCCGGAGACCCAGTACTTC. It translates to CASSLLTGPETQYF.

This clone was detected only a few times. The rearrangement joins TRBV6-5 to TRBJ1-1; D call uncertain. Germline CDR1 is MNHEY and CDR2 is SVGAGI. Trimming left V 6 bases short and J 1 base short, with 3 bases between. This CDR3 is 11 amino acids long. The CDR3 DNA reads TGTGCCAGCAGGGAGAACACTGAAGCTTTCTTT. It is translated as CASRENTEAFF.

The chain joins TRBV7-2 to TRBJ2-7; 10 bases are shared with TRBD1. Germline V gene lookup returns CDR1 SGHTA and CDR2 FQGNSA. J was trimmed by 0 bases and V by 5 bases; bases with no gene match: 13. This CDR3 has 18 amino acids. The CDR3 spells CASSLTTGGAGSSYEQYF. For the CDR3, the DNA is TGTGCCAGCAGCCTTACGACAGGGGGCGCGGGGAGCTCCTACGAGCAGTACTTC.

The chain has TRBV30 and TRBJ2-7; tentatively, D is TRBD2 (7 bases). CDR1 is GTSNPN, CDR2 SVGIG, per germline (reference sequence). V lost 1 base and J lost 4, with 20 bases in between. The CDR3 length is 16 residues. CDR3 in amino acids: CAWSAPPGEGRYEQYF. Written as DNA, the CDR3 is TGTGCCTGGAGTGCCCCACCAGGGGAGGGTAGGTACGAGCAGTACTTC.

The chain couples TRBV6-5 to TRBJ1-3; D is uncertain. The V end lost 2 bases, the J end lost 5 bases, and 16 bases lay between the germline ends. The germline CDR1 and CDR2 sequences are MNHEY and SVGAGI. The CDR3 runs to 16 residues. The CDR3 region is CASSYPLQAPRNTIYF. CDR3 DNA: TGTGCCAGCAGTTACCCATTACAAGCTCCCCGAAACACCATATATTTT.

The V and J genes are TRBV15 and TRBJ2-2; D may be TRBD1 or TRBD2 (5 bases each). The CDR3 runs 16 residues. Germline CDR1 reads LNHNV; CDR2 reads YYDKDF (reference sequence). V lost 0 bases and J 7 bases, leaving 15 bases between the germline ends. The CDR3 spells CATSRDGPGTGGELFF. CDR3 nucleotides: TGTGCCACCAGCAGAGATGGACCAGGGACGGGCGGGGAGCTGTTTTTT.

This sequence joins TRBV10-3 and TRBJ1-2, with D unresolved. The CDR3 has 13 amino acids. The V end lost 2 bases, the J end lost 7 bases, and 11 bases lay between the germline ends. Germline V CDR1 and CDR2: ENHRY, SYGVKD. The CDR3 is CAISEDVQSGYTF. CDR3 coding DNA: TGTGCCATCAGTGAGGACGTTCAGAGTGGCTACACCTTC.

The chain joins TRBV6-1 to TRBJ1-6; D remains ambiguous. CDR1 MNHNS and CDR2 SASEGT come from the germline V gene. Trimming shortened V by 7 bases and J by 7 bases, and 11 bases separated the two germline ends. This CDR3 has 13 amino acids. The CDR3 region is CASMAVLNSPLHF. The CDR3 DNA follows: TGTGCCAGCATGGCCGTTTTAAATTCACCCCTCCACTTT.

This chain links TRBV4-1 with TRBJ1-5; 7 bases align to TRBD1. The CDR3 loop spans 15 amino acids. V trimming: 3 bases; J trimming: 5 bases; junction bases outside the gene matches: 7. Per germline, CDR1 MGHRA and CDR2 YSYEKL. This CDR3 is CASSQGNRGDQPQHF. DNA of the CDR3: TGCGCCAGCAGCCAGGGAAACAGGGGTGATCAGCCCCAGCATTTT.

V usage is TRBV7-2 and J usage is TRBJ2-1; weak D call: TRBD2 (6 bases). The germline CDR1 and CDR2 sequences are SGHTA and FQGNSA. V shed 3 bases and J shed 2 bases, with 14 bases lying between them. The CDR3 length is 16 residues. CDR3 nucleotides: TGTGCCAGCAGCTTGAGACCCGGGGGAACCTACAATGAGCAGTTCTTC. It specifies CASSLRPGGTYNEQFF.